This TCR beta chain emerged from a study of blood T cell repertoires in COVID-19. Overall study context: T cells, B-cell-depleted T cells, or PBMCs supplied cDNA or gDNA.

Germline V gives CDR1 SGHRS, CDR2 YFSETQ. This CDR3 is 13 amino acids long. Trimming pared 4 bases from V and 6 bases from J, leaving 13 bases between. Under the authors' procedure: Scientists estimated how many nucleated cells there were by amplifying reference gene primers. The repertoire was sequenced with immunoSEQ multiplex PCR; TCRdb's copy has only in-frame clones and lacks some. Clone size and V and J calls were adopted from that table, with D and trimming inferred from the DNA. The sample holds 350,000 to 500,000 clones, 85% to 90% seen once. This clone appeared once. Recruited during active infection, patients (from Seattle) were subsequently followed longitudinally.

The chain employs TRBV5-1 and TRBJ1-1; D is possibly TRBD1 (6 bases). The TCR comes from a man younger than 35 with COVID-19, enrolled during active disease. Sample: peripheral blood. CDR3 amino acids: CASSATGNPEAFF. In DNA form, the CDR3 reads TGCGCCAGCAGCGCCACAGGGAATCCTGAAGCTTTCTTT.